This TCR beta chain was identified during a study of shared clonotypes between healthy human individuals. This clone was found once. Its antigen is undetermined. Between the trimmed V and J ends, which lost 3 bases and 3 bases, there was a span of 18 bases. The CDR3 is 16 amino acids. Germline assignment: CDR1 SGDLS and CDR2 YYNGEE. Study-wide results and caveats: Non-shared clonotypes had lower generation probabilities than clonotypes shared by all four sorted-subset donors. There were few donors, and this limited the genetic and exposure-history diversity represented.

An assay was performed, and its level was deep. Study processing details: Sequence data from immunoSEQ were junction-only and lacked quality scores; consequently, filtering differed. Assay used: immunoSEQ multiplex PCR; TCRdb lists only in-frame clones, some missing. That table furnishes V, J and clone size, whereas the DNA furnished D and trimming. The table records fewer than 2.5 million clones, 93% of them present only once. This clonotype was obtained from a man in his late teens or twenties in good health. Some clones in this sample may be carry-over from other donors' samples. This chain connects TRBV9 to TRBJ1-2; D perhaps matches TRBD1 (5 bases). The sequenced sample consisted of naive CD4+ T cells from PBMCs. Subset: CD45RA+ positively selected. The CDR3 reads CASSAHKRRGDYGYTF. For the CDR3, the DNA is TGTGCCAGCAGCGCCCATAAAAGGAGGGGAGACTATGGCTACACCTTC. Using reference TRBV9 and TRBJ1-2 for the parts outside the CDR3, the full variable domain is DSGVTQTPKHLITATGQRVTLRCSPRSGDLSVYWYQQSLDQGLQFLIQYYNGEERAKGNILERFSAQQFPDLHSELNLSSLELGDSALYFCASSAHKRRGDYGYTFGSGTRLTVV.